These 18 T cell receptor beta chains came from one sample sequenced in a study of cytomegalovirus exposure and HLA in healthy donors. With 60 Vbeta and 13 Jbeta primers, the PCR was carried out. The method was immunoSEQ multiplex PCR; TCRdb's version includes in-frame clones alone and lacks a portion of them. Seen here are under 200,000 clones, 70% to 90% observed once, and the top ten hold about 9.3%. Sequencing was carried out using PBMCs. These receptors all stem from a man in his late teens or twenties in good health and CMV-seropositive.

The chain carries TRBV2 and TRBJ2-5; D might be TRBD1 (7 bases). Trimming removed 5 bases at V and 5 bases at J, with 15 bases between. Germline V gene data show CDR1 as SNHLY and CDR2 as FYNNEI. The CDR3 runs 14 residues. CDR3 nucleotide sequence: TGTGCCAGCAGTCCACTCCAGGGGGGCGAGACCCAGTACTTC. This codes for CASSPLQGGETQYF.

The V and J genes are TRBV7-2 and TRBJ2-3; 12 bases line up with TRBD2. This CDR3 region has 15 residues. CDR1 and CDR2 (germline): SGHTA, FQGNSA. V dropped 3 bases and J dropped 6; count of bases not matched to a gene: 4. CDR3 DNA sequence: TGTGCCAGCAGCTTCCTAGCGGGGGGGCGCGATACGCAGTATTTT. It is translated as CASSFLAGGRDTQYF.

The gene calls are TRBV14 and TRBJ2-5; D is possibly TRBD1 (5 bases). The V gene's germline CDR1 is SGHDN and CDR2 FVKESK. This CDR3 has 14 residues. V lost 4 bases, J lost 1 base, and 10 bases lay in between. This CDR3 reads CASSLGDRQETQYF. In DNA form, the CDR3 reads TGTGCCAGCAGCCTAGGGGATCGCCAAGAGACCCAGTACTTC.

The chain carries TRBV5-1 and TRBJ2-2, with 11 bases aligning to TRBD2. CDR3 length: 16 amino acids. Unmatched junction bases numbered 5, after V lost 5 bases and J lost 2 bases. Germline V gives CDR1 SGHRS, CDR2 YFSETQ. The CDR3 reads CASRGGTSGNTGELFF. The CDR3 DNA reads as TGCGCCAGCAGGGGTGGGACTAGCGGAAACACCGGGGAGCTGTTTTTT.

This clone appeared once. The CDR3 protein is CASALGARGEKLFF. CDR3 nucleotide sequence: TGTGCTAGTGCCCTGGGGGCCAGGGGGGAAAAACTGTTTTTT. V and J are TRBV12-5 and TRBJ1-4; 7 bases fit TRBD1. There are 14 residues in the CDR3. V was pared by 7 bases and J by 8 bases, with 10 bases of the junction left unmatched. CDR1 and CDR2 (germline): LGHNT, FRNRAP. Drawing the rest from reference TRBV12-5 and TRBJ1-4, the complete variable domain is DARVTQTPRHKVTEMGQEVTMRCQPILGHNTVFWYRQTMMQGLELLAYFRNRAPLDDSGMPKDRFSAEMPDATLATLKIQPSEPRDSAVYFCASALGARGEKLFFGSGTQLSVL.

The CDR3 sequence is CAWSVPGVLLQETQYF. The CDR3 coding sequence is TGTGCCTGGAGTGTACCAGGCGTTCTCCTCCAAGAGACCCAGTACTTC. V and J are TRBV30 and TRBJ2-5; D is unclear. V was clipped by 0 bases and J by 1 base, with 15 bases between them. This CDR3 contains 16 residues. Per the germline V gene, CDR1 is GTSNPN and CDR2 is SVGIG (reference sequence). Complete variable domain (other parts from reference TRBV30 and TRBJ2-5): SQTIHQWPATLVQPVGSPLSLECTVEGTSNPNLYWYRQAAGRGLQLLFYSVGIGQISSEVPQNLSASRPQDRQFILSSKKLLLSDSGFYLCAWSVPGVLLQETQYFGPGTRLLVL.

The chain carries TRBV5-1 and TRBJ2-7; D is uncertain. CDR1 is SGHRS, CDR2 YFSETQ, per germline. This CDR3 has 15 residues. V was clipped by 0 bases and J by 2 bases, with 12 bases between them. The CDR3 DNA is TGCGCCAGCAGCTTGGATGGCAGTTACGCCTACGAGCAGTACTTC. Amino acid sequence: CASSLDGSYAYEQYF.

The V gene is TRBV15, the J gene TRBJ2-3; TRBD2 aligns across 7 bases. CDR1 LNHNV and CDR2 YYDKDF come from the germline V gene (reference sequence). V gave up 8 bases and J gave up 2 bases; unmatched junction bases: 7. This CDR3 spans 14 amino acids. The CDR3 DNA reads TGTGCCACCGCGGCGGGGGTAATCACAGATACGCAGTATTTT. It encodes CATAAGVITDTQYF.

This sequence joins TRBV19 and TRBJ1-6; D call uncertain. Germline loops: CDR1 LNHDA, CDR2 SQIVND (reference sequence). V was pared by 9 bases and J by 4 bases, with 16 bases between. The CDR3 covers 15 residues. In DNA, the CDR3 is TGTGCCAGCCGGGGAGAGATTTTGTATAATTCACCCCTCCACTTT. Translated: CASRGEILYNSPLHF.

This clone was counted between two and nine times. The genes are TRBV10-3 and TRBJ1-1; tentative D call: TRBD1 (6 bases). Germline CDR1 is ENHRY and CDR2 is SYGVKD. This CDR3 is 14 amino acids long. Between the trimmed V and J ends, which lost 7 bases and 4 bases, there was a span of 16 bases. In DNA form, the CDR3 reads TGTGCCATCAAGGGGGAGGGGGGAGGCACTGAAGCTTTCTTT. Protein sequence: CAIKGEGGGTEAFF.

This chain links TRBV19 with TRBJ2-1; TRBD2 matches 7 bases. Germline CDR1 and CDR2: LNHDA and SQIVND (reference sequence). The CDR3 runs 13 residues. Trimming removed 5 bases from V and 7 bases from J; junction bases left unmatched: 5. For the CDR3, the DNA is TGTGCCAGTAGTGTAGGGAGGGTAAATGAGCAGTTCTTC. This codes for CASSVGRVNEQFF.

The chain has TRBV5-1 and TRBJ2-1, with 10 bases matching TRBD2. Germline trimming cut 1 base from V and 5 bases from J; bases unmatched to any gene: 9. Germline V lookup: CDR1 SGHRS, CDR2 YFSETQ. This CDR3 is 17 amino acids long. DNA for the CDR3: TGCGCCAGCAGCTTGTTCTCTAGCGGGGGATTCAACAATGAGCAGTTCTTC. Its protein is CASSLFSSGGFNNEQFF.

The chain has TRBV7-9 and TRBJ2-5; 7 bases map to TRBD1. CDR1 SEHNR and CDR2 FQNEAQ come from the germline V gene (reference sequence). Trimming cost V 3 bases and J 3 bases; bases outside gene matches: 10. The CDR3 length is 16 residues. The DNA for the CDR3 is TGTGCCAGCAGCTTCGTATCTGGGACAGACAAAGAGACCCAGTACTTC. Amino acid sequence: CASSFVSGTDKETQYF.

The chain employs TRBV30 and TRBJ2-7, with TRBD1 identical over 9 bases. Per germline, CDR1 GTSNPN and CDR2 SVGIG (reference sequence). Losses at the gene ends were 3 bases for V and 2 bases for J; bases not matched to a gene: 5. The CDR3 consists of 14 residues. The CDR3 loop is CAWSTGGSAYEQYF. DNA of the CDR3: TGTGCCTGGAGCACAGGGGGCTCCGCCTACGAGCAGTACTTC. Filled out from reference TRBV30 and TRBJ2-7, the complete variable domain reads SQTIHQWPATLVQPVGSPLSLECTVEGTSNPNLYWYRQAAGRGLQLLFYSVGIGQISSEVPQNLSASRPQDRQFILSSKKLLLSDSGFYLCAWSTGGSAYEQYFGPGTRLTVT.

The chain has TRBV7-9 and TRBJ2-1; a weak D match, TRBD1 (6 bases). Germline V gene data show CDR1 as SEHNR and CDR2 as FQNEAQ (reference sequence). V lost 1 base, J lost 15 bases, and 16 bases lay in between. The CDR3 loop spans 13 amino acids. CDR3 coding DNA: TGTGCCAGCAGCTTAGGGATACTACAGGGTCCGTTCTTC. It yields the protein CASSLGILQGPFF.

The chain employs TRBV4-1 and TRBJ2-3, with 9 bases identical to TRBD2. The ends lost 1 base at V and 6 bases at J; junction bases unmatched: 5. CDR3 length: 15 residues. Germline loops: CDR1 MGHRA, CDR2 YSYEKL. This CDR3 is CASSQGRGGRDTQYF. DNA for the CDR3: TGCGCCAGCAGCCAAGGGCGGGGGGGCCGGGATACGCAGTATTTT.

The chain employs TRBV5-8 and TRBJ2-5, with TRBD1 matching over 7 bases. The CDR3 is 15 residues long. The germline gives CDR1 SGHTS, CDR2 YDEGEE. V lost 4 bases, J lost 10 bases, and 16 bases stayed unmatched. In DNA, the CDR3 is TGTGCCAGCAGCGGGGATGTGGGACCGCACAGGGGCCAGTACTTC. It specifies CASSGDVGPHRGQYF.

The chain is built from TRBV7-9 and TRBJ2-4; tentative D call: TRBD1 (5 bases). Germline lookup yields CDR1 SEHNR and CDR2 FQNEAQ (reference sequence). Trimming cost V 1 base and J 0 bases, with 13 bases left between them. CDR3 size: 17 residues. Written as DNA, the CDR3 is TGTGCCAGCAGCTTAGGGGTTGGACACATAGCCAAAAACATTCAGTACTTC. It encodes CASSLGVGHIAKNIQYF.